This T cell receptor (beta chain) was observed in a study of OX40 agonist ivuxolimab in advanced cancers. About the investigation overall: Ivuxolimab was a fully human IgG2 agonistic monoclonal antibody targeting the costimulatory receptor OX40 (CD134). Partial responses occurred in three dose-escalation patients: two with cutaneous melanoma and one with hepatocellular carcinoma. In the dose-escalation cohort, 70% to 85% of patients were male, and the mean age was roughly 60 years with a range of about 20 to 80. Of the approximately 50 dose-escalation patients, hepatocellular carcinoma was present in approximately 20, melanoma in approximately 15, renal cell carcinoma in 9 and head and neck cancer in 9. The paper reports the monotherapy dose-escalation portion (N of about 50 patients) of the phase I ivuxolimab trial. Intravenous ivuxolimab was administered to patients every 2 weeks at six dose levels: 0.01, 0.1, 0.3, 1.5, 3 and 10 mg/kg. Peripheral TCRbeta sequencing aimed to test whether ivuxolimab altered TCR sequence diversity and caused clonal T-cell expansion. Patients were allowed to have had prior anti-PD-1, anti-PD-L1 or anti-CTLA-4 therapy, and approximately 43% of the dose-escalation patients had previously received checkpoint inhibitors. What the work shows at the level of the full study, not this receptor alone: Which antigens the clonally expanded peripheral T cells were specific for was not determined. On average, CD8+ T cells showed more expanded clones than CD4+ T cells after ivuxolimab. Low levels of normalized T-cell clonal expansion were also seen in some nonresponding patients. In the 0.1-3.0 mg/kg groups, partial responders had among the lowest normalized peripheral clonal expansion, particularly in CD8+ T cells. At doses of 0.1 to 3.0 mg/kg, clonal expansion of both CD4+ and CD8+ blood T cells was observed from baseline to week 6.

The trial excluded patients who had a history of autoimmune disease or were on systemic immunosuppression. In every dose cohort, peripheral blood was drawn for TCR sequencing at baseline, cycle 4 day 1, and cycle 7 day 1. The samples were drawn from a first-in-human, open-label, multicenter phase I dose-escalation trial of ivuxolimab. Adults with locally advanced or metastatic melanoma, renal cell, hepatocellular, or head and neck squamous cell carcinoma were enrolled in the trial. Before TCR sequencing, CD4+ T cells and CD8+ T cells were sorted from peripheral blood as separate populations. The CDR3 numbers 15 residues from cysteine through phenylalanine. Solely the CDR3 DNA is kept, with 45 bases framed from the first base. Trimming takes 6 bases off V and 7 bases off J; junction bases not matched to a gene: 13. The germline V gene specifies MDHEN as CDR1 and SYDVKM as CDR2. Turning to this clone: The specificity of this receptor is unknown. The sample holds no much larger clone one base away, and base qualities are not on file.

Genomic DNA was isolated from the sorted cells so that the TCRbeta CDR3 region could be sequenced. The immunoSEQ Assay was used for sequencing of TCRbeta CDR3 regions. Held by TCRdb, this immuneACCESS table contains in-frame sequences only and omits some clones. Under half of the omission traces to an unresolved V gene where checked; the cause of the rest is unknown. The table for this sample lists some 83,000 clones; 90% of them were counted only once. The ten largest make up about 0.7% of the sample. The source of this sequence is an adult with an advanced solid tumor such as melanoma, head and neck, liver or kidney cancer. The material sequenced was CD4+ or CD8+ T cells sorted from blood, taken in a trial of the OX40 agonist ivuxolimab. The chain is made from TRBV28 and TRBJ2-7; TRBD1 agrees with 9 junctional bases. The CDR3 in this case is CASSQTGTGYREQYF. The bases are TGTGCCAGCAGCCAGACCGGGACAGGGTATCGAGAGCAGTACTTC.